Listed below are T cell receptor beta chains from one sample, sequenced in a study of blood T cells in healthy people across ages. Each CDR3 protein gets one entry after TCRdb re-called the 5' RACE reads with MiXCR. The sample lists roughly 800,000 distinct CDR3 sequences; about 62% were seen once. The sequenced sample consisted of blood. The receptors come from a man aged 25-45 years in good health. Both conserved end residues are part of each CDR3. Fields, in order: D gene, clone size, J gene, CDR3 length, V gene, CDR3 protein, CDR3 DNA. D genes are given only for firm matches. Not all rows give a size; the values are once, few, many and, for expanded clones, a class.

>-|-|TRBJ2-2|15|TRBV9
CASSERGPSTGELFF
TGTGCCAGCAGCGAACGGGGCCCCAGTACCGGGGAGCTGTTTTTT
>TRBD1|few|TRBJ1-1|12|TRBV3-1
CASSLGTEEAFF
TGTGCCAGCAGCCTCGGGACAGAAGAAGCTTTCTTT
>TRBD2|-|TRBJ2-5|19|TRBV28
CASRRTSGRRLVGPETQYF
TGTGCCAGCAGGCGGACTAGCGGGAGACGTCTAGTGGGCCCAGAGACCCAGTACTTC
>-|-|TRBJ1-5|11|TRBV6-5
CASGGVRPQHF
TGTGCCAGCGGGGGGGTGCGGCCCCAGCATTTT
>-|few|TRBJ1-2|12|TRBV12-3/TRBV12-4
CASSLTGRGYTF
TGTGCCAGCAGTTTGACGGGGCGAGGCTACACCTTC
>-|few|TRBJ1-1|11|TRBV7-9
CASSWRGEAFF
TGTGCCAGCAGCTGGAGGGGTGAAGCTTTCTTT
>-|few|TRBJ2-7|13|TRBV4-1
CASSQDSGNEQYF
TGCGCCAGCAGCCAAGATTCGGGGAACGAGCAGTACTTC
>TRBD2|few|TRBJ2-7|15|TRBV20-1
CSAPNRLAGTEGQYF
TGCAGTGCCCCAAATCGGCTAGCGGGGACCGAGGGGCAGTACTTC
>-|-|TRBJ2-7|16|TRBV20-1
CSAPTGHITGYYEQYF
TGCAGTGCCCCGACGGGACACATTACGGGGTACTACGAGCAGTACTTC
>-|few|TRBJ2-7|15|TRBV28
CASTGTTSSSYEQYF
TGTGCCAGCACCGGGACAACTTCAAGCTCCTACGAGCAGTACTTC
>TRBD2|few|TRBJ2-3|15|TRBV20-1
CSAQGLAGEIDTQYF
TGCAGTGCCCAGGGACTAGCGGGAGAGATAGATACGCAGTATTTT
>-|few|TRBJ2-7|13|TRBV12-3/TRBV12-4
CASSSETAYEQYF
TGTGCCAGCAGTAGCGAAACGGCCTACGAGCAGTACTTC
>-|-|TRBJ1-1|13|TRBV6-4
CASSLEGTSEAFF
TGTGCCAGCAGCCTTGAGGGAACTTCTGAAGCTTTCTTT
>TRBD1|-|TRBJ1-6|15|TRBV7-2
CASSLGSTGGSPLHF
TGTGCCAGCAGCTTAGGTTCCACAGGGGGTTCACCCCTCCACTTT
>-|-|TRBJ1-2|16|TRBV7-9
CASSSTDVTLNYGYTF
TGTGCCAGCAGCTCCACCGATGTGACGCTTAACTATGGCTACACCTTC
>-|-|TRBJ2-2|14|TRBV7-2
CASSLVVNTGELFF
TGTGCCAGCAGCTTAGTAGTGAACACCGGGGAGCTGTTTTTT
>TRBD1|-|TRBJ2-2|15|TRBV6-5
CASNPGQGASGELFF
TGTGCCAGCAATCCGGGACAGGGGGCTTCCGGGGAGCTGTTTTTT
>-|few|TRBJ2-7|13|TRBV10-3
CASYDTDADEQYF
TGTGCCTCGTATGACACCGATGCCGACGAGCAGTACTTC
>-|few|TRBJ2-3|15|TRBV20-1
CSAQTLAVSTDTQYF
TGCAGTGCTCAAACTCTAGCAGTAAGCACAGATACGCAGTATTTT
>-|-|TRBJ2-3|14|TRBV4-3
CASSQEWNTDTQYF
TGCGCCAGCAGCCAAGAATGGAACACAGATACGCAGTATTTT
>-|-|TRBJ2-7|13|TRBV20-1
CSARIAVTGEQYF
TGCAGTGCTAGGATAGCCGTTACAGGCGAGCAGTACTTC
>TRBD1|-|TRBJ1-1|15|TRBV6-6
CASSDLNRGGTEAFF
TGTGCCAGCAGTGACCTTAACAGGGGAGGTACTGAAGCTTTCTTT
>-|-|TRBJ2-1|17|TRBV11-2
CASSLGPQGRGIIEQFF
TGTGCCAGCAGCTTAGGGCCGCAGGGTCGGGGCATTATCGAGCAGTTCTTC
>TRBD2|-|TRBJ2-3|16|TRBV7-2
CASWLSSGSLEDTQYF
TGTGCCAGCTGGTTGTCTAGCGGGAGTTTAGAGGATACGCAGTATTTT
>-|few|TRBJ1-2|12|TRBV6-6
CASTNPNYGYTF
TGTGCCAGCACCAACCCTAACTATGGCTACACCTTC
>TRBD2|-|TRBJ2-7|15|TRBV4-1
CASSPRTSGDGTQYF
TGCGCCAGCAGCCCCCGAACTAGCGGAGATGGTACCCAGTACTTC
>-|few|TRBJ1-2|11|TRBV11-2
CASSSSFGYTF
TGTGCCAGCAGCTCTTCGTTCGGCTACACCTTC
>-|-|TRBJ1-6|13|TRBV10-3
CAISEVGASPLHF
TGTGCCATCAGTGAGGTCGGTGCTTCACCCCTCCACTTT
>-|-|TRBJ2-2|12|TRBV6-5
CASFSNTGELFF
TGTGCCAGCTTCTCGAACACCGGGGAGCTGTTTTTT
>-|few|TRBJ1-2|15|TRBV7-3
CASSLTPGRGYGYTF
TGTGCCAGCAGCTTAACACCGGGACGGGGATATGGCTACACCTTC
>-|-|TRBJ2-7|13|TRBV6-5
CASSYGRVYEQYF
TGTGCCAGCAGTTACGGCCGGGTGTACGAGCAGTACTTC
>-|-|TRBJ1-5|12|TRBV7-2
CASSLAITPQHF
TGTGCCAGCAGCTTAGCGATCACACCCCAGCATTTT
>-|-|TRBJ2-7|17|TRBV28
CASSFWAPSTESYEQYF
TGTGCCAGCAGTTTTTGGGCCCCATCGACAGAGAGTTACGAGCAGTACTTC
>TRBD2|few|TRBJ2-5|15|TRBV3-1
CASSQRIAGQETQYF
TGTGCCAGCAGCCAGCGCATAGCGGGGCAAGAGACCCAGTACTTC
>-|few|TRBJ2-1|15|TRBV29-1
CSVESVDLRGNEQFF
TGCAGCGTTGAAAGTGTGGACCTCAGGGGAAATGAGCAGTTTTTC
>-|-|TRBJ2-3|12|TRBV20-1
CSASRGSATQYF
TGCAGTGCAAGCAGGGGCAGCGCGACGCAGTATTTT
>TRBD1|few|TRBJ2-2|15|TRBV5-1
CASSVGQVADGELFF
TGCGCCAGCAGCGTGGGACAGGTAGCGGACGGGGAGCTGTTTTTT
>-|few|TRBJ2-1|15|TRBV6-5
CASRPLRGRINEQFF
TGTGCCAGCAGGCCTCTTCGTGGGAGAATCAATGAGCAGTTCTTC
>TRBD2|once|TRBJ2-1|12|TRBV20-1
CSASGTINEQFF
TGCAGTGCCAGCGGGACTATCAATGAGCAGTTCTTC
>-|-|TRBJ2-1|13|TRBV6-1
CASSELRSNEQFF
TGTGCCAGCAGTGAACTCAGGAGCAATGAGCAGTTCTTC
>-|-|TRBJ1-1|13|TRBV20-1
CSAIRGPDTEAFF
TGCAGTGCTATCCGAGGACCGGACACTGAAGCTTTCTTT
>-|-|TRBJ2-1|18|TRBV12-3/TRBV12-4
CASSLVKRAAEFYNEQFF
TGTGCCAGCAGTCTGGTGAAACGGGCCGCCGAGTTCTACAATGAGCAGTTCTTC
>-|few|TRBJ2-5|15|TRBV28
CASSDSGGYQETQYF
TGTGCCAGCAGCGATAGCGGAGGGTACCAAGAGACCCAGTACTTC
>TRBD1|many|TRBJ2-5|13|TRBV7-2
CASARGQQETQYF
TGTGCCAGCGCACGGGGACAGCAAGAGACCCAGTACTTC
>-|-|TRBJ1-1|13|TRBV7-9
CASSLGTGPEAFF
TGTGCCAGCAGCTTAGGGACGGGTCCTGAAGCTTTCTTT
>-|-|TRBJ1-5|15|TRBV6-2/TRBV6-3
CASSLQVVGNQPQHF
TGTGCCAGCAGCTTACAGGTCGTTGGCAATCAGCCCCAGCATTTT